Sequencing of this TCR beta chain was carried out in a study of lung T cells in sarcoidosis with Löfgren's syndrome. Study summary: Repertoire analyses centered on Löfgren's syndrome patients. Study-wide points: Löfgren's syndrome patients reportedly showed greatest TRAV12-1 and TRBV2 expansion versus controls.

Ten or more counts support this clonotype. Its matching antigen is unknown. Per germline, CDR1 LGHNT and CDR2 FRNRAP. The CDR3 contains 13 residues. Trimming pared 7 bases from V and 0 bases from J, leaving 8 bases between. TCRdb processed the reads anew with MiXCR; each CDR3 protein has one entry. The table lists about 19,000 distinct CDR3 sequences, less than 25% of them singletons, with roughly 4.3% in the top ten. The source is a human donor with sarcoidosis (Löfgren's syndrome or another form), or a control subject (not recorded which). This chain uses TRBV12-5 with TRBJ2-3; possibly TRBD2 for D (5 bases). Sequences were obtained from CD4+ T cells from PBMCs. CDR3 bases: TGTGCTAGTGCCGGGGTAAGCACAGATACGCAGTATTTT. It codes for CASAGVSTDTQYF.